This TCR beta chain derives from a study of blood T cell repertoires in COVID-19. Study-wide background: Collection of acute and convalescent COVID-19 samples took place in the United States, Italy and Spain.

The CDR3 runs to 12 residues. V lost 2 bases, J lost 11 bases, and 10 bases lay in between. Method: immunoSEQ multiplex PCR; TCRdb's copy keeps in-frame clones and lacks some. The sample carries about 310,000 clones, around 91% recorded once. The receptor's source is a woman aged 40 to 50 who had recovered from COVID-19. The rearrangement joins TRBV12-3 or TRBV12-4 to TRBJ1-5, with D tentatively TRBD1 (6 bases). Sequenced: PBMCs or T cells enriched from blood (not recorded which). The CDR3 DNA sequence: TGTGCCAGCAGTTTATTGACAGGAGCCCAGCATTTT. It codes for CASSLLTGAQHF.